The 20 T cell receptor beta chains below come from one sample, sequenced in a study of T cell repertoires in aging, cancer and after chemotherapy. Amplification of TCR beta used genomic DNA extracted from peripheral blood. Multiplex touch-down PCR with TRB-A/B primers amplified rearranged V-D-J TRB sequences. Each CDR3 protein is one row after TCRdb ran MiXCR on the multiplex PCR reads. The table has roughly 4,000 distinct CDR3 sequences, roughly 32% seen once; the top ten hold 35% to 50%. Sequenced input: blood. The receptors stem from a human donor in good health.

The gene calls are TRBV5-1 and TRBJ2-7, with TRBD2 matching over 8 bases. Trimming removed 2 bases from V and 5 bases from J; junction bases left unmatched: 9. The germline V gene encodes CDR1 SGHRS and CDR2 YFSETQ. The CDR3 has 15 amino acids. CDR3 in DNA: TGCGCCAGCAGCTTAGCGGAGCGGGAGCATGACGAGCAGTACTTC. Protein: CASSLAEREHDEQYF.

By its share, this clonotype is medium-sized. The chain carries TRBV27 and TRBJ1-2; a possible D gene is TRBD1 (5 bases). Germline assignment: CDR1 MNHEY and CDR2 SMNVEV (reference sequence). This CDR3 is built from 14 residues. With 2 bases removed from V and 7 bases from J, the gap between germline ends came to 14 bases. Here the CDR3 reads CASSLIFRAAGYTF. The CDR3 DNA is TGTGCCAGCAGTTTAATCTTCAGGGCCGCTGGCTACACCTTC.

This clonotype has a handful of counts. This chain connects TRBV7-2 to TRBJ1-1, with 8 positions matching TRBD1. The CDR3 has 16 amino acids. Trimming at V came to 1 base and at J to 7 bases, leaving 11 bases not matched to a gene. Germline CDR1 SGHTA, CDR2 FQGNSA. The CDR3 DNA sequence: TGTGCCAGCAGCTTAGGGCCAGGGGGCGGAGGCGGTGAAGCTTTCTTT. This translates into CASSLGPGGGGGEAFF.

The gene calls are TRBV5-4 and TRBJ2-7; no definite D call. Looked up from germline, CDR1 is SGHNT and CDR2 is YYREEE (reference sequence). The CDR3 is made up of 11 amino acids. V lost 7 bases, J lost 5 bases, and 10 bases lay in between. CDR3 bases: TGTGCCAGCTGGAACGGGCACGAGCAGTACTTC. This sequence encodes CASWNGHEQYF.

This chain joins TRBV20-1 and TRBJ1-4, with TRBD1 matching 10 bases. The germline CDR1 and CDR2 sequences are DFQATT and SNEGSKA (reference sequence). This CDR3 region has 15 residues. Germline trimming cut 5 bases from V and 6 bases from J; bases unmatched to any gene: 9. The CDR3 spells CSAGQGGSKDEKLFF. CDR3 DNA sequence: TGCAGTGCTGGACAGGGGGGATCGAAAGATGAAAAACTGTTTTTT.

The chain combines TRBV19 with TRBJ1-1, with D possibly matching TRBD1 (6 bases). V was pared by 6 bases and J by 7 bases, with 12 bases between. Germline V gene data show CDR1 as LNHDA and CDR2 as SQIVND (reference sequence). The CDR3 sequence is 12 residues long. Here the CDR3 reads CASRPTGIEAFF. The CDR3 bases are TGTGCCAGTAGACCTACAGGGATTGAAGCTTTCTTT.

V usage is TRBV6-5 and J usage is TRBJ2-7, with D perhaps matching TRBD2 (5 bases). CDR1 is MNHEY and CDR2 is SVGAGI in the germline V gene. There are 16 residues in the CDR3. Deletions cut 2 bases from V and 4 bases from J, with 18 bases between. The CDR3 reads CASSYTRTSRTYEQYF. CDR3 DNA sequence: TGTGCCAGCAGTTACACCCGGACTTCTAGGACTTACGAGCAGTACTTC.

This clonotype qualifies as medium-sized. This chain connects TRBV5-5 to TRBJ2-7, with D hard to call. V shed 0 bases and J shed 6 bases, with 13 bases lying between them. This CDR3 contains 14 residues. The germline V gene has CDR1 SGHKS and CDR2 YYEKEE (reference sequence). CDR3 DNA sequence: TGTGCCAGCAGCTTGGTTGCAGGTGTCGGCGAGCAGTACTTC. It encodes CASSLVAGVGEQYF.

This clonotype showed up just a few times. This rearrangement joins TRBV11-2 to TRBJ2-1; tentative D call: TRBD2 (6 bases). The CDR3 runs to 15 residues. Germline CDR1 SGHAT, CDR2 FQNNGV. Trimming took off 5 bases at V and 7 bases at J, with 18 bases between the two ends. CDR3 amino acids: CASSRMVNAGNEQFF. CDR3 nucleotide sequence: TGTGCCAGCAGCCGTATGGTAAATGCGGGGAATGAGCAGTTCTTC.

As concerns this clonotype: A read error may produce the germline difference seen at one junction end. The V gene is TRBV14, the J gene TRBJ1-5, with no clear D. The CDR3 is 12 amino acids. Germline CDR1 and CDR2: SGHDN and FVKESK. The CDR3 DNA follows: TGTGCCAGCAGCCAAGATTCCCAGCCTCAGCATTTT. Protein sequence: CASSQDSQPQHF. The full variable domain, its missing parts supplied by reference TRBV14 and TRBJ1-5, is EAGVTQFPSHSVIEKGQTVTLRCDPISGHDNLYWYRRVMGKEIKFLLHFVKESKQDESGMPNNRFLAERTGGTYSTLKVQPAELEDSGVYFCASSQDSQPQHFGDGTRLSIL.

The rearrangement joins TRBV2 to TRBJ2-7; D unresolved. The CDR3 is 9 residues long. Germline V gene data show CDR1 as SNHLY and CDR2 as FYNNEI. Trimming stripped 10 bases from V and 7 bases from J, with 8 bases between. CDR3 region: CAIQREQYF. The CDR3 coding sequence is TGTGCCATCCAGAGGGAGCAGTACTTC.

CDR3 protein: CSARDSAGGPGEQYF. The DNA of the CDR3 is TGCAGTGCTAGAGATTCAGCGGGAGGGCCGGGAGAGCAGTACTTC. The chain joins TRBV20-1 to TRBJ2-7; TRBD2 aligns across 10 bases. Per germline, CDR1 DFQATT and CDR2 SNEGSKA (reference sequence). The CDR3 is 15 amino acids. Trimming removed 0 bases from V and 7 bases from J; junction bases left unmatched: 9.

This clonotype qualifies as medium-sized. J is TRBJ2-5 and V is TRBV5-5; 8 nucleotides agree with TRBD2. The CDR3 has 13 residues. The germline CDR1 and CDR2 sequences are SGHKS and YYEKEE (reference sequence). V lost 1 base, J lost 4 bases, and 0 bases stayed unmatched. This CDR3 reads CASSLLAGETQYF. The CDR3 DNA is TGTGCCAGCAGCTTGCTAGCGGGAGAGACCCAGTACTTC.

This clonotype is judged medium-sized. J is TRBJ2-7 and V is TRBV6-5; 13 bases fit TRBD2. Per the germline V gene, CDR1 is MNHEY and CDR2 is SVGAGI. The CDR3 has 16 residues. Trimming at V came to 4 bases and at J to 4 bases, leaving 7 bases not matched to a gene. CDR3: CASSSPGLAGRYEQYF. Written as DNA, the CDR3 is TGTGCCAGCAGTTCACCGGGACTAGCGGGACGATACGAGCAGTACTTC.

In the case of this clonotype: This may arise from a read error, as a much more abundant clone is one base away. This sequence joins TRBV19 and TRBJ2-3; TRBD1 is a possible D gene (6 bases). Germline V gene lookup returns CDR1 LNHDA and CDR2 SQIVND (reference sequence). The CDR3 length is 13 residues. DNA for the CDR3: TGTGCCAGTAGTATAAGGAGGACAGATACGAAGTATTTT. It specifies CASSIRRTDTKYF.

The chain links TRBV7-9 to TRBJ1-1; D remains unclear. The V gene's germline CDR1 is SEHNR and CDR2 FQNEAQ (reference sequence). This CDR3 region has 13 residues. V lost 5 bases and J lost 2, with 9 bases in between. The CDR3 nucleotides read TGTGCCAGCAGCACTCAAGAAAACACTGAAGCTTTCTTT. It codes for CASSTQENTEAFF.

This clonotype has a handful of counts. The chain links TRBV7-2 to TRBJ1-1; D is uncertain. Between the trimmed V and J ends, which lost 3 bases and 0 bases, there was a span of 8 bases. CDR1 and CDR2 from the germline V gene are SGHTA and FQGNSA. CDR3 size: 14 residues. Here the CDR3 reads CASSLRTVNTEAFF. CDR3 nucleotide sequence: TGTGCCAGCAGCTTGCGGACCGTGAACACTGAAGCTTTCTTT.

This clonotype was seen only a few times. V usage is TRBV5-1 and J usage is TRBJ2-1, with 11 bases that match TRBD1. CDR3 length equals 15 residues. The ends lost 4 bases at V and 6 bases at J; junction bases unmatched: 6. The germline V gene encodes CDR1 SGHRS and CDR2 YFSETQ. The CDR3 DNA reads as TGCGCCAGCAGCGCCGTTGGGACAGGGGGCAATGAGCAGTTCTTC. It yields the protein CASSAVGTGGNEQFF.

This clonotype is termed medium-sized. This sequence joins TRBV18 and TRBJ2-3; D might be TRBD1 (6 bases). The germline CDR1 and CDR2 sequences are KGHSH and LQKENI. Trimming removed 3 bases from V and 0 bases from J, with 22 bases in between. This CDR3 region has 19 residues. The CDR3 loop reads CASSPLPAGAYSSTDTQYF. The CDR3 coding sequence is TGTGCCAGCTCACCCCTCCCTGCAGGGGCCTACTCTAGCACAGATACGCAGTATTTT.

This clonotype is termed medium-sized (0.01 to 0.1%). The chain employs TRBV6-5 and TRBJ2-2, with TRBD1 identical over 7 bases. Germline V gene lookup returns CDR1 MNHEY and CDR2 SVGAGI. CDR3 length equals 13 residues. With V trimmed by 7 bases and J by 8 bases, 7 bases remained unmatched. The CDR3 sequence: CASIETGAGELFF. The CDR3 DNA reads TGTGCCAGCATCGAAACAGGGGCGGGGGAGCTGTTTTTT.